What follows describes a single T cell receptor beta chain. No cognate antigen has been identified for it. The record has no base qualities; no much larger clone is one base away. To sequence the TCRbeta CDR3 region, genomic DNA was isolated from the sorted cells. TCRbeta CDR3 regions were sequenced using the immunoSEQ Assay. TCRdb took over this immuneACCESS table, retaining in-frame rearrangements with V and J assigned. Such tables are incomplete; in checked studies, under half of the missing clones stem from an unresolved V gene, and the remainder is unexplained. The sample records some 68,000 clones, 85% to 90% of which are singletons. The ten largest account for less than 1.1% of the sample. This record comes from a study of OX40 agonist ivuxolimab in advanced cancers. For the wider study: Ivuxolimab, which targeted the costimulatory receptor OX40 (CD134), was an agonistic, fully human IgG2 monoclonal antibody. Intravenous ivuxolimab was administered to patients every 2 weeks at six dose levels: 0.01, 0.1, 0.3, 1.5, 3 and 10 mg/kg. Of the roughly 51 patients in dose escalation, 19 had hepatocellular carcinoma, roughly 15 had melanoma, 9 had renal cell carcinoma and 9 had head and neck cancer. Three dose-escalation patients achieved partial responses, one with hepatocellular carcinoma and two with cutaneous melanoma. In the dose-escalation cohort, roughly four fifths of patients were male, and the mean age was around 60 years, with a range of roughly 20 to 85. Peripheral TCRbeta sequencing aimed to test whether ivuxolimab altered TCR sequence diversity and caused clonal T-cell expansion. The monotherapy dose-escalation portion (N ≈ 57 patients) of the phase I ivuxolimab trial is reported in the paper. Patients were allowed to have had prior anti-PD-1, anti-PD-L1 or anti-CTLA-4 therapy, and less than 45% of the dose-escalation patients had previously received checkpoint inhibitors.

The trial excluded patients who had a history of autoimmune disease or who were on systemic immunosuppression. In every dose cohort, peripheral blood was drawn for TCR sequencing at baseline, cycle 4 day 1, and cycle 7 day 1. The samples were taken from a phase I, first-in-human, multicenter, open-label dose-escalation trial of ivuxolimab. The trial enrolled adults with locally advanced or metastatic head and neck squamous cell, hepatocellular, melanoma or renal cell carcinoma. Before TCR sequencing, CD4+ T cells and CD8+ T cells were sorted from peripheral blood as separate populations. From the cysteine through the phenylalanine, the CDR3 covers 14 amino acids. Here the CDR3 DNA is all that survives: 42 bases in frame from base 1. CDR1 SQVTM and CDR2 ANQGSEA are derived from the germline V gene. V lost 7 bases and J lost 2 bases, and the count of bases not matched to a germline gene is 7. Here is what the overall study found, with its caveats: Low levels of normalized T-cell clonal expansion were also seen in some nonresponding patients. Antigen specificity was not determined for the clonally expanded peripheral T cells. Clonal expansion of both CD4+ and CD8+ blood T cells was observed from baseline to week 6 at doses 0.1 to 3.0 mg/kg. In partial responders in the 0.1-3.0 mg/kg groups, normalized peripheral clonal expansion was found to be among the lowest, especially among CD8+ T cells. After ivuxolimab, CD8+ T cells had more expanded clones than CD4+ T cells on average.

The TCR originated in an adult with an advanced solid tumor such as melanoma, head and neck, liver or kidney cancer. Sequencing used CD4+ or CD8+ T cells sorted from blood, obtained in a trial of the OX40 agonist ivuxolimab. The V and J segments used are TRBV29-1 and TRBJ1-4; 7 junctional bases match TRBD1. The CDR3 reads CSAVQGFTNEKLFF. The DNA sequence is given as TGCAGCGCCGTACAGGGGTTCACTAATGAAAAACTGTTTTTT.